The TCR beta chain under discussion was sequenced for a study of OX40 agonist ivuxolimab in advanced cancers. Study context: Ivuxolimab is a fully human IgG2 antibody that activates OX40 (CD134). Three individuals attained partial responses, comprising one hepatocellular carcinoma case and two cutaneous melanoma cases. Regarding the study as a whole: With doses of 0.1-3.0 mg/kg, partial responders showed among the lowest clonal expansion.

V shed 0 bases and J shed 3 bases, with 10 bases lying between them. From germline, CDR1 is SGDLS and CDR2 YYNGEE. The CDR3 contains 14 residues. This clone has just one count. Its antigen is undetermined. Individuals having autoimmune disease history or systemic immunosuppression were not enrolled. Using immunoSEQ multiplex PCR, the repertoire was profiled, and TCRdb retains in-frame clones only, with some absent. The sample shows some 45,000 clones, around 88% of them seen only once. The source of this sequence is an adult with an advanced solid tumor such as melanoma, head and neck, liver or kidney cancer. Sequencing used CD4+ or CD8+ T cells sorted from blood, obtained in a trial of the OX40 agonist ivuxolimab. This sequence joins TRBV9 and TRBJ2-7; tentative D call: TRBD2 (5 bases). The CDR3 reads CASSVDAGLYEQYF. As DNA, the CDR3 is TGTGCCAGCAGCGTAGATGCAGGACTCTACGAGCAGTACTTC.